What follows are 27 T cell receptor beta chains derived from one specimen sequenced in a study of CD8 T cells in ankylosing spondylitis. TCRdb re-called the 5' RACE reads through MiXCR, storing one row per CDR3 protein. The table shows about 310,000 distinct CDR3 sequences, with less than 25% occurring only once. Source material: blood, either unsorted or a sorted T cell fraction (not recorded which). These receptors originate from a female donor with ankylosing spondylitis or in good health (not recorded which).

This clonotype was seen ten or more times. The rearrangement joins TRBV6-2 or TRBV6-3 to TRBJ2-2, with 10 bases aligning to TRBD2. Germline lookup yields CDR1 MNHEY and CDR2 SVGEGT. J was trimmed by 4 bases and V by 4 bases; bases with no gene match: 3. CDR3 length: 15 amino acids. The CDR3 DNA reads TGTGCCAGCAGTTTGAAGCGGGAGGGCACCGGGGAGCTGTTTTTT. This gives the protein CASSLKREGTGELFF.

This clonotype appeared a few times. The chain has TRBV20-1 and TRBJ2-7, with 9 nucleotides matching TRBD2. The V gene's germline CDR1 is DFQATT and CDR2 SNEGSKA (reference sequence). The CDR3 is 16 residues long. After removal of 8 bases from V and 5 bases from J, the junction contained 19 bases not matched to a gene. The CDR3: CSTSGSLAGILDEQYF. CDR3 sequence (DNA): TGCAGTACCAGTGGATCGCTAGCGGGGATCCTTGACGAGCAGTACTTC.

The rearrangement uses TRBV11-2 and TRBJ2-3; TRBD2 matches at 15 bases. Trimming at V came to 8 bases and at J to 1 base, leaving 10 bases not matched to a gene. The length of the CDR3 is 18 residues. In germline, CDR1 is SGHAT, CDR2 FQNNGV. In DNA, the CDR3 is TGTGCCAGCGGCGTCGGGACTAGCGGGAGGTCCGGCACAGATACGCAGTATTTT. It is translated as CASGVGTSGRSGTDTQYF. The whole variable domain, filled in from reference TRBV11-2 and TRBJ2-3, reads EAGVAQSPRYKIIEKRQSVAFWCNPISGHATLYWYQQILGQGPKLLIQFQNNGVVDDSQLPKDRFSAERLKGVDSTLKIQPAKLEDSAVYLCASGVGTSGRSGTDTQYFGPGTRLTVL.

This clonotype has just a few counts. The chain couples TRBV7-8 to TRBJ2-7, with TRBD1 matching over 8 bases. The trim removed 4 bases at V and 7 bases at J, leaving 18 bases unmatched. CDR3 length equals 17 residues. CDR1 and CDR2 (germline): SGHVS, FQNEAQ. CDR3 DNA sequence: TGTGCCAGCAGCTCCTATAGGGACAGGCCCCTCCCCGTAGAGCAGTACTTC. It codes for CASSSYRDRPLPVEQYF.

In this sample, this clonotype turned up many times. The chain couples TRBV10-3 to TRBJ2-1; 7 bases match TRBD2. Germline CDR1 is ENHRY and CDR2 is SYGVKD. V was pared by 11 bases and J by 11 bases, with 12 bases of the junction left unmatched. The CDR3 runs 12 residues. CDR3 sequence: CASHSDGTKQFF. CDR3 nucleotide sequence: TGTGCCTCGCACTCGGACGGGACTAAGCAGTTCTTC.

The chain's CDR3 is CASSLGGGVSEQFF. Written as DNA, the CDR3 is TGTGCCAGCAGTTTAGGTGGAGGGGTTAGTGAGCAGTTCTTC. The rearrangement uses TRBV12-3 or TRBV12-4 and TRBJ2-1, with D possibly matching TRBD2 (6 bases). V was shortened by 1 base and J by 9 bases, with 13 bases between the two germline ends. This CDR3 has 14 amino acids.

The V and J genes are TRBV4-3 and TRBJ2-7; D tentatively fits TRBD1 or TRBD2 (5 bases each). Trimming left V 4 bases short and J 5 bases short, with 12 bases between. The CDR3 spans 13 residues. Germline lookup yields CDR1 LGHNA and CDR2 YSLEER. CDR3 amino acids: CASSRDLGDEQYF. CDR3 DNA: TGCGCCAGCAGCCGAGACTTGGGGGACGAGCAGTACTTC.

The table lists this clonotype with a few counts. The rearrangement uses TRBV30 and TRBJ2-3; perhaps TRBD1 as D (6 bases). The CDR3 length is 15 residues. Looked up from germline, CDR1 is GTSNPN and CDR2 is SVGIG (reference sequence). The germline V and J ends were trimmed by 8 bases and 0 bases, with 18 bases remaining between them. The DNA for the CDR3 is TGTGCCAGTACGTCCGGGACATCGAGCACAGATACGCAGTATTTT. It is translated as CASTSGTSSTDTQYF.

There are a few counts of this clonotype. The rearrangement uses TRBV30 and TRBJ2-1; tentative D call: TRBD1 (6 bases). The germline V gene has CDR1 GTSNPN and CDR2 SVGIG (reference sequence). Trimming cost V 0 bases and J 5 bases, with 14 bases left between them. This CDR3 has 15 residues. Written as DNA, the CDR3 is TGTGCCTGGAGTGTTAGCAGGGGAGCTAACAATGAGCAGTTCTTC. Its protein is CAWSVSRGANNEQFF.

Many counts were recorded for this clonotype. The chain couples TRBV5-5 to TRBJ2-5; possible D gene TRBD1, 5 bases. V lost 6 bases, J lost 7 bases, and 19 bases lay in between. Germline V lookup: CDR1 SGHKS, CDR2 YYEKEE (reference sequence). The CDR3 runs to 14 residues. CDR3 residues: CASTTSTDFGTQYF. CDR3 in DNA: TGTGCCAGCACCACCTCGACAGACTTCGGGACCCAGTACTTC.

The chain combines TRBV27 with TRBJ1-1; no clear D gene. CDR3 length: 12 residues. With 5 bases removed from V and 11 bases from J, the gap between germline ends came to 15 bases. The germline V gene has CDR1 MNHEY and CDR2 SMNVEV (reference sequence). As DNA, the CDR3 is TGTGCCAGCAGTCCCTCGGGCCCGGGGGCTTTCTTT. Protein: CASSPSGPGAFF.

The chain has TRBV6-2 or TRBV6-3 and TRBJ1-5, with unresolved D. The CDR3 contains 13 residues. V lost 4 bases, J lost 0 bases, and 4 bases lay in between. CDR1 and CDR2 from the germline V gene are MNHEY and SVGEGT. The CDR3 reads CASSFHSNQPQHF. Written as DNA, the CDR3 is TGTGCCAGCAGTTTTCATAGCAATCAGCCCCAGCATTTT.

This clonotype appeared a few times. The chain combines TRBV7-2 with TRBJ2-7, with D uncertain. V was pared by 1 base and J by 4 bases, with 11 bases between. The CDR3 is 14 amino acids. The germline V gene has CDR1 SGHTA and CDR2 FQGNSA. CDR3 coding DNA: TGTGCCAGCAGCTTAGTCCCCGGCCGTTACGAGCAGTACTTC. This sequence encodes CASSLVPGRYEQYF.

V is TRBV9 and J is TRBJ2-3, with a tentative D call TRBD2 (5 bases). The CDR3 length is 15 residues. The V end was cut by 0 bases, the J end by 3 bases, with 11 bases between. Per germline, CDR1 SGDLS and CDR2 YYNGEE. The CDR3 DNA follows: TGTGCCAGCAGCGTAGAAAGCGGACTGACAGATACGCAGTATTTT. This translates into CASSVESGLTDTQYF.

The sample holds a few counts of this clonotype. This CDR3 reads CASSENGLAGGRWFF. Here the CDR3 DNA reads TGTGCCAGCAGTGAAAACGGTCTAGCGGGAGGTAGATGGTTCTTC. The chain recombines TRBV6-1 with TRBJ2-1; 11 bases are shared with TRBD2. V lost 2 bases and J lost 15; bases outside the gene matches: 12. CDR3 length: 15 amino acids. From germline, CDR1 is MNHNS and CDR2 SASEGT.

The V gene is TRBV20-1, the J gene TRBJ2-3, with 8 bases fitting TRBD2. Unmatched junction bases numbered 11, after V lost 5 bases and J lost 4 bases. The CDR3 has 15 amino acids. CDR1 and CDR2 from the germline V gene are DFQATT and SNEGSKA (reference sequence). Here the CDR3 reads CSARPERGKADTQYF. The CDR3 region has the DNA TGCAGTGCTCGTCCAGAGCGGGGGAAGGCAGATACGCAGTATTTT.

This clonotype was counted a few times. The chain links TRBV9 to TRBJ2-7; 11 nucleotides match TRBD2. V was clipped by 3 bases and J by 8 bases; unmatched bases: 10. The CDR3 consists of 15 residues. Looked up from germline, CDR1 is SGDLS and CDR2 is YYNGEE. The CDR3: CASSAGTSGLGKQYF. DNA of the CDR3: TGTGCCAGCAGCGCCGGGACTAGCGGTCTCGGTAAGCAGTACTTC.

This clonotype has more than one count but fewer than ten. The CDR3 spells CSAGLAGGRMKQYF. DNA for the CDR3: TGCAGTGCTGGATTAGCGGGAGGGAGGATGAAGCAGTACTTC. The J gene is TRBJ2-7, the V gene TRBV20-1; 11 bases map to TRBD2. The germline V gene encodes CDR1 DFQATT and CDR2 SNEGSKA (reference sequence). CDR3 length: 14 residues. J lost 8 bases, V lost 5 bases, and 11 bases had no gene match.

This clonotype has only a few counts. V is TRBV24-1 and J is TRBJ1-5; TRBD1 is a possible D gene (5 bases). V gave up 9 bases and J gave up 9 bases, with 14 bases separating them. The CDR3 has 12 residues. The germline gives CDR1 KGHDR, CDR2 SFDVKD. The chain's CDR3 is CATGQEGRPQHF. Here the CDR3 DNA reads TGTGCCACCGGACAAGAGGGGAGGCCCCAGCATTTT.

The CDR3 here is CASSPGTGGSGYTDTQYF. The DNA of the CDR3 is TGCGCCAGCAGTCCCGGGACAGGGGGTTCTGGGTACACAGATACGCAGTATTTT. V usage is TRBV10-2 and J usage is TRBJ2-3, with 11 positions matching TRBD1. Losses at the gene ends were 5 bases for V and 2 bases for J; bases not matched to a gene: 12. The CDR3 runs 18 residues. Germline V gene sequence: CDR1 WSHSY, CDR2 SAAADI.

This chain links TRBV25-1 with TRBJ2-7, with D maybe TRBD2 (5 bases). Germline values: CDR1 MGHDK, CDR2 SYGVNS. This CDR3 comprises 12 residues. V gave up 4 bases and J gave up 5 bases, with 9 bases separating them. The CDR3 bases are TGTGCCAGCAGTGCCCCCGGGGACGAGCAGTACTTC. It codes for CASSAPGDEQYF.

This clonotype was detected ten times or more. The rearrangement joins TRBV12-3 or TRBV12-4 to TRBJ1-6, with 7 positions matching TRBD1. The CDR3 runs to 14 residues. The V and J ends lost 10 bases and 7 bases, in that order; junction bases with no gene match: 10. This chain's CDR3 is CAIMSDRANSPLHF. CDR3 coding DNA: TGTGCCATCATGTCCGACAGGGCCAATTCACCCCTCCACTTT.

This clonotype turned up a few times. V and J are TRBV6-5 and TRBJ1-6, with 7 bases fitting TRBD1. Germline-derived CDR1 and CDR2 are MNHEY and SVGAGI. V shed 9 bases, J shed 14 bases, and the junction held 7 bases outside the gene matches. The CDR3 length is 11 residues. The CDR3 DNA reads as TGTGCCAGTCAGGGGGGCGGGGCCCTCCACTTT. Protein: CASQGGGALHF.

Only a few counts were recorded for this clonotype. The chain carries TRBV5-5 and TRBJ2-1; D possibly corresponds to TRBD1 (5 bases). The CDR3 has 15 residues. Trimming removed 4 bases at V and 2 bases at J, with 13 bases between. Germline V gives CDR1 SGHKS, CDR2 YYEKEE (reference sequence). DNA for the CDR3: TGTGCCAGCAGCCTGACAACAGGCGCCTACAATGAGCAGTTCTTC. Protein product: CASSLTTGAYNEQFF. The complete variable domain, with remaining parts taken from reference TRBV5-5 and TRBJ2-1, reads DAGVTQSPTHLIKTRGQQVTLRCSPISGHKSVSWYQQVLGQGPQFIFQYYEKEERGRGNFPDRFSARQFPNYSSELNVNALLLGDSALYLCASSLTTGAYNEQFFGPGTRLTVL.

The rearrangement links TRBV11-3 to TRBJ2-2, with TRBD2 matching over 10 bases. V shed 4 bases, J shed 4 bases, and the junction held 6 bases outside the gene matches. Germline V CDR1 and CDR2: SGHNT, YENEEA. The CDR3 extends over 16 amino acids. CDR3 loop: CASSSPSGRATGELFF. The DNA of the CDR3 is TGTGCCAGCAGCTCGCCCAGCGGGAGGGCCACCGGGGAGCTGTTTTTT.

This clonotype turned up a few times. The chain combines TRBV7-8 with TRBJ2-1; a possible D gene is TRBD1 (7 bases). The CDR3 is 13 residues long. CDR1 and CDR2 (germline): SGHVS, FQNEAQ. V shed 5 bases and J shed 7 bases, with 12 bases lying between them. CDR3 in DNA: TGTGCCAGCAGCCAGACAGGGAGGAATGAGCAGTTCTTC. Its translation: CASSQTGRNEQFF.

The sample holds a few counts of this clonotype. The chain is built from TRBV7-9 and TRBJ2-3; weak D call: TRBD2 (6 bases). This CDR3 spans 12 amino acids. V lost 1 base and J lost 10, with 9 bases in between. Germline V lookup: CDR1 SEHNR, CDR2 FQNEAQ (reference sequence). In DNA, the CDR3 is TGTGCCAGCAGCTTAGACGGCGGGGCGCAGTATTTT. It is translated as CASSLDGGAQYF.